Given below is one TCR beta chain in context. Its antigen has not been determined. No much larger clonotype is one base removed from it; base qualities were not supplied. CDR1 and CDR2, looked up from the germline V gene, are SGHRS and YFSETQ. Trimming at the junction amounts to 0 bases on V and 6 bases on J, and the germline ends lie 11 bases apart. The CDR3 numbers 14 residues from cysteine through phenylalanine. Only the CDR3 region is kept as DNA, spanning 42 bases read in frame from base 1. This sample is part of a study of blood T cell repertoires in COVID-19 (dated by TCRdb to the early 2020s). About the full investigation: Samples from collaborators originated in the United States, Italy and Spain and spanned both the acute and convalescent phases of COVID-19. The material from the prospective study consisted of cDNA or gDNA derived from T cells, B-cell-depleted T cells, or PBMCs. Deeply sampled blood TCRbeta repertoires from subjects exposed to, actively infected with, or recovered from COVID-19 were included in the dataset. A freely available public database, intended as a resource for researchers studying the immune response to SARS-CoV-2, is where the repertoires were released. Samples came from the ongoing ImmuneRACE study (first 160 participants) plus 1,254 subjects from 6 global collaborators. The sample metadata nearly always contained a de-identified subject ID, COVID-19 status, age in years and sex. Where available, HLA class I and class II types were taken from metadata supplied by the sample provider and were not determined by assay-based typing.

Enrolling through a virtual design, the prospective study's participants ranged in age from roughly 18 to 95 years and lived across around 25 United States geographic areas. In the prospective study, cohorts were assigned on the basis of participant-reported clinical history obtained from a screening survey and a study questionnaire. Recovered participants in ImmuneRACE Cohort 3 were defined as having two consecutive negative NP/OP PCR tests, clearance from a healthcare professional, or resolution of symptoms. Mobile phlebotomists in the prospective study collected whole blood, serum and a nasopharyngeal or oropharyngeal swab from every participant. Participants in the prospective study had the option to provide additional blood draws and questionnaires over a roughly 2-month period. Before DNA extraction, prospective study blood samples were shipped either frozen or at room temperature. TCRbeta CDR3 regions were amplified from genomic DNA by means of the immunoSEQ Assay, a bias-controlled multiplex PCR. In the paper's pipeline: The number of nucleated cells in each sample was estimated from the amplification of reference gene primers within the assay. Sequence reads were collapsed and filtered to measure the absolute abundance of every unique TCRbeta CDR3 rearrangement. For each sample, productive Simpson clonality was calculated as the square root of Simpson's diversity index over productive rearrangements. TCRdb mirrors the immuneACCESS table, restricted to in-frame sequences. Some clones are absent from its copies; in checked studies, under half trace to an unresolved V gene, and the reason for the others is unknown. That table furnishes V, J and clone size, whereas the DNA furnished D and trimming. This sample lists about 300,000 clones; 70% to 90% were detected once. The ten largest make up about 6% of the sample.

What the work shows at the level of the full study, not this receptor alone: Clinical and demographic metadata were provided uncurated, with the amount varying by source and participant.

The sequence was collected from a woman in her twenties or thirties who had recovered from COVID-19. Recombination joined TRBV5-1 with TRBJ2-3, with the identity of the D gene unclear. The sample was PBMCs or T cells enriched from blood (not recorded which). The DNA sequence follows: TGCGCCAGCAGCTTGGGTGTGGGCATGGATACGCAGTATTTT. It specifies CASSLGVGMDTQYF.